This TCR beta chain appears in the sequencing data of a study of CD8 T cells in Susac syndrome. An amount of RNA that ranged from roughly 0.5 to 1 ug was reverse transcribed with random hexamers. Across 54 Vbeta and 13 Jbeta, TCR beta CDR3 was amplified with immunoSEQ multiplex PCR. TCRdb recomputed calls from the immunoSEQ multiplex PCR reads with MiXCR, one row per CDR3 protein. The data show about 180,000 distinct CDR3 sequences, 94% seen once. J gave up 0 bases and V 4 bases, and 3 bases lay outside the gene matches. CDR1 is LGHDT and CDR2 is YNNKEL in the germline V gene (reference sequence). This CDR3 has 16 amino acids. Regarding this clonotype: Its antigen is still unknown.

Study-wide results and limits: It was acknowledged by the study that relatively few individuals were included in its TCR sequencing and HLA analysis.

Recently defined diagnostic criteria for definite or probable disease were fulfilled by Susac syndrome patients. V is TRBV3-1 and J is TRBJ2-7; 13 bases are shared with TRBD2. This receptor was identified in a human donor with Susac syndrome. Sequencing used CD4+ T cells from PBMCs. The CDR3 DNA is TGTGCCAGCAGCCCGGGACTAGCGGGGCTCTCCTACGAGCAGTACTTC. It encodes CASSPGLAGLSYEQYF.